The 11 T cell receptor beta chains in this list originate from one sample, sequenced in a study of T cell changes during pregnancy in multiple sclerosis. The method was immunoSEQ multiplex PCR; TCRdb's version includes in-frame clones alone and lacks a portion of them. This sample yields about 53,000 clones, of which over 90% are seen a single time; around 0.48% belongs to the top ten. This sample comprised CD4+ T cells from peripheral blood mononuclear cells, obtained in the third trimester of pregnancy. Source of these receptors: a female donor with multiple sclerosis, enrolled in a pregnancy study.

The chain joins TRBV6-6 to TRBJ2-3; a weak D match, TRBD1 (5 bases). The V end was cut by 0 bases, the J end by 2 bases, with 12 bases between. Germline-derived CDR1 and CDR2 are MNHNY and SVGAGI (reference sequence). The CDR3 runs to 16 residues. This chain's CDR3 is CASSYSTAPPTDTQYF. In DNA form, the CDR3 reads TGTGCCAGCAGTTACTCGACAGCCCCCCCCACAGATACGCAGTATTTT.

This clone came up a few times. The V call is TRBV20-1, the J call TRBJ1-1, with a possible D match to TRBD1 (5 bases). This CDR3 comprises 10 residues. Germline CDR1 reads DFQATT; CDR2 reads SNEGSKA (reference sequence). V dropped 7 bases and J dropped 10 bases, with 13 bases sitting between them. This CDR3 is CSVQASGAFF. The CDR3 nucleotides are TGCAGTGTACAGGCTTCAGGAGCTTTCTTT.

This clone was seen a single time. The rearrangement links TRBV2 to TRBJ2-1, with 8 bases aligning to TRBD2. The J segment lost 5 bases and the V segment lost 6 bases, leaving 12 bases of the junction unmatched. Germline V lookup: CDR1 SNHLY, CDR2 FYNNEI. The CDR3 is 16 amino acids. The CDR3 coding sequence is TGTGCCAGCAGCGTTGGGGGCGGGGGGCCTCACAATGAGCAGTTCTTC. Translation: CASSVGGGGPHNEQFF.

This clone has a single count. The chain has TRBV2 and TRBJ2-4, with a possible D match to TRBD1 (6 bases). The CDR3 covers 15 residues. CDR1 SNHLY and CDR2 FYNNEI come from the germline V gene. Deletions cut 1 base from V and 4 bases from J, with 11 bases between. CDR3 sequence reads: CASSEGRQGKNIQYF. Written as DNA, the CDR3 is TGTGCCAGCAGTGAAGGTCGCCAGGGGAAAAACATTCAGTACTTC.

The chain joins TRBV5-1 to TRBJ2-5, with 8 bases matching TRBD2. The CDR3 spans 16 residues. V lost 1 base to trimming and J lost 2 bases; unmatched junction nucleotides: 7. Germline assignment: CDR1 SGHRS and CDR2 YFSETQ. In DNA form, the CDR3 reads TGCGCCAGCAGCTTGAGTGTGGGACTAGTTCAAGAGACCCAGTACTTC. It is translated as CASSLSVGLVQETQYF.

This chain joins TRBV15 and TRBJ2-7; TRBD1 aligns across 7 bases. This CDR3 comprises 13 residues. V shed 5 bases and J 3 bases; nucleotides not matched to a gene: 4. From germline, CDR1 is LNHNV and CDR2 YYDKDF (reference sequence). CDR3: CATSGPGGYEQYF. CDR3 nucleotides: TGTGCCACCAGCGGGCCAGGGGGCTACGAGCAGTACTTC.

On this clone: One junction end disagrees with the germline gene, perhaps due to a read error. V usage is TRBV5-1 and J usage is TRBJ2-3; TRBD2 matches 7 bases. This CDR3 spans 15 amino acids. Germline V CDR1 and CDR2: SGHRS, YFSETQ. The CDR3 DNA sequence: TGCGCCAGCAGTTTGGGGGGGAGGATTGGAGATACGCAGTATTTT. Encoded protein: CASSLGGRIGDTQYF. The full variable domain, completed using reference TRBV5-1 and TRBJ2-3, is KAGVTQTPRYLIKTRGQQVTLSCSPISGHRSVSWYQQTPGQGLQFLFEYFSETQRNKGNFPGRFSGRQFSNSRSEMNVSTLELGDSALYLCASSLGGRIGDTQYFGPGTRLTVL.

The chain uses TRBV7-6 and TRBJ1-6; unclear D gene. Germline loops: CDR1 SGHVS, CDR2 FNYEAQ. The CDR3 spans 16 residues. V was shortened by 5 bases and J by 2 bases, with 13 bases between the two germline ends. In nucleotides, the CDR3 is TGTGCCAGCAGCCTAGGATCGAGGGCCTATAATTCACCCCTCCACTTT. Translated: CASSLGSRAYNSPLHF.

The chain uses TRBV28 and TRBJ1-6; D possibly corresponds to TRBD1 (6 bases). In germline, CDR1 is MDHEN, CDR2 SYDVKM. The ends were cut back, 6 bases at V and 5 bases at J, with 11 bases in the middle. The CDR3 runs 14 residues. The CDR3, as DNA: TGTGCCAGCAGACTGGACAGCCATAATTCACCCCTCCACTTT. Its protein is CASRLDSHNSPLHF.

The V gene is TRBV5-1, the J gene TRBJ2-7; D possibly corresponds to TRBD2 (5 bases). The germline V gene encodes CDR1 SGHRS and CDR2 YFSETQ. V shed 1 base and J shed 0 bases, with 8 bases lying between them. The CDR3 runs 14 residues. The DNA for the CDR3 is TGCGCCAGCAGCTTGCAAACTAGCTCCTACGAGCAGTACTTC. It is translated as CASSLQTSSYEQYF.

V and J are TRBV10-3 and TRBJ2-2; TRBD2 agrees at 15 bases. In germline, CDR1 is ENHRY, CDR2 SYGVKD. The V gene end was trimmed by 8 bases and the J gene end by 0 bases; junction bases not matched to a gene: 1. The CDR3 extends over 16 amino acids. The DNA for the CDR3 is TGTGCCATCCGGACTAGCGGGGGGGCGAACACCGGGGAGCTGTTTTTT. Amino acids: CAIRTSGGANTGELFF.